This record looks at one T cell receptor beta chain sequence and its context. Its target antigen remains unknown. No much larger clone exists at a distance of one base, and base qualities are not known. This entry is derived from a study of CD8 T cells in ankylosing spondylitis listed by TCRdb under 2017. With respect to the entire study: T cell receptor beta repertoires were profiled in healthy donors and ankylosing spondylitis patients so that disease-linked TCR variants could be found. The full study cohort comprised 25 ankylosing spondylitis patients and roughly 100 healthy donors. Peripheral blood was sampled, and synovial fluid was additionally collected from ankylosing spondylitis patients.

TCRdb shows the sequencer as Illumina HiSeq 2500. TCR beta libraries were prepared by quantitative 5'-RACE with molecular barcodes. From the authors' description of their analysis: Disease-linked TCR variants were identified with a new computational method built on a probabilistic model of VDJ rearrangement. Using fastp trimming at Q25 and MiXCR clonotype assembly, TCRdb reanalyzed the public sequencing data and kept in-frame beta chains. Every CDR3 protein is listed once, alongside the most common genes and DNA of its rows. Here the V and J calls rest on TCRdb's processing, not on the authors' analysis. The sample table contains some 350,000 distinct CDR3 sequences; only one count was recorded for roughly 14% of them. The leading ten clones occupy less than 1.1% of the sample. General conclusions and limits of the study: Significant enrichment of the disease-linked clones was reported in matched synovial fluid samples from ankylosing spondylitis patients. Blood from ankylosing spondylitis patients appeared to be characterized by a TCR beta motif composed of eight highly homologous amino acid variants. Some of the motif variants had been reported before in the synovial fluid and blood of reactive arthritis patients, a finding that suggests common disease-initiation mechanisms. The disease-linked clones showed a CD8+ phenotype and occurred at relatively low frequencies in peripheral blood.

The CDR3 contains 14 residues, cysteine and phenylalanine counted. Only the CDR3 region is kept as DNA, spanning 42 bases read in frame from base 1. Cut back by 5 bases and 6 bases, the V and J ends lie 11 bases apart. The TCR sequence derives from a male donor with ankylosing spondylitis or in good health (not recorded which). Sequenced input: blood, either unsorted or a sorted T cell fraction (not recorded which). This receptor chain uses TRBV12-3 or TRBV12-4 and TRBJ1-6; the D gene assignment is ambiguous. At the DNA level, the sequence is TGTGCCAGCAGTCCCCGGGCCGGTAATTCACCCCTCCACTTT. It is translated as CASSPRAGNSPLHF.